This T cell receptor (beta chain) was profiled in a study of cytomegalovirus exposure and HLA in healthy donors. Overall study results and limits: What a later analysis reportedly showed was that an Asian-associated ancestry cluster had fewer N-insertions than the approximately 700-donor mean. In all likelihood, a cluster of highly shared sequence variants was a sequencing artifact. For presence/absence analyses, sequencing depth was assumed to be roughly uniform across donors. When a later analysis compared HLA-associated TCR beta chains with equally common others, the HLA-associated chains turned out to be more clonally expanded and to have lower generation probabilities.

The study ran its PCR with 60 Vbeta and 13 Jbeta primers. Generated by immunoSEQ multiplex PCR, the TCRdb table keeps only in-frame clones and is missing some. Of roughly 80,000 clones listed, 67% are singletons. On this clone: Its antigen is unidentified.

The germline CDR1 and CDR2 sequences are KGHSH and LQKENI. V was pared by 4 bases and J by 2 bases, with 11 bases between. The CDR3 consists of 14 residues. V gene TRBV18 combines with J gene TRBJ1-1, with D possibly matching TRBD1 (5 bases). Sequenced: PBMCs. The clonotype originates from a woman between 45 and 60 years old in good health and CMV-seropositive. The CDR3: CASSLDTSNTEAFF. In nucleotides, the CDR3 is TGTGCCAGCTCACTGGACACTAGCAACACTGAAGCTTTCTTT.